The clone carrying this T cell receptor (beta chain) was detected once. Its antigen remains unknown. Amplification used 60 Vbeta primers and 13 Jbeta primers. TCRdb keeps only in-frame clones here, not all; method: immunoSEQ multiplex PCR. The data show 55,000 to 80,000 clones, with approximately 78% seen just once and under 3% held by the top ten. This specimen comes from a study of cytomegalovirus exposure and HLA in healthy donors. Study-level background: Researchers found that roughly 77% of 300 to 450 genotyped donors fell within the Caucasian-associated ancestry cluster. General study points: As a later analysis showed, several of the most significant clusters appeared to be linked to common viral pathogens. As confirmed in vitro, three CMV-associated chains were specific for CMV antigens. Likely technical artifact: a cluster of highly shared sequence variants.

Trimming took off 2 bases at V and 6 bases at J, with 6 bases between the two ends. The CDR3 runs to 12 residues. Germline-derived CDR1 and CDR2 are MNHEY and SMNVEV (reference sequence). The chain employs TRBV27 and TRBJ2-3; D not resolved. Sequenced sample: PBMCs. The clonotype comes from a woman in her 30s in good health and CMV-seronegative. CDR3 nucleotide sequence: TGTGCCAGCAGTTTAAACGGGGATACGCAGTATTTT. Its translation is CASSLNGDTQYF.